This T cell receptor beta chain appears in the sequencing data of a study of blood T cell repertoires in COVID-19. Background on the study: The United States, Italy and Spain provided the acute and convalescent COVID-19 samples. PBMCs, B-cell-depleted T cells, or T cells provided the cDNA or gDNA that made up the material.

The table came from immunoSEQ multiplex PCR; TCRdb's copy has only in-frame clones and leaves some out. The table has 200,000 to 300,000 clones, more than 85% seen once. The ends were cut back, 7 bases at V and 10 bases at J, with 18 bases in the middle. There are 13 residues in the CDR3. CDR1 and CDR2 (germline): SGHDT, YYEEEE. The chain employs TRBV5-6 and TRBJ2-1; D possibly corresponds to TRBD1 (6 bases). This clonotype originated in a woman in her fifties or sixties with COVID-19, enrolled during active disease. The sequenced sample was peripheral blood. The CDR3 region is CASGSPQGSEQFF. DNA for the CDR3: TGTGCCAGCGGCAGCCCACAGGGCAGCGAGCAGTTCTTC.